This TCR beta chain was recorded in a study of cytomegalovirus exposure and HLA in healthy donors. It was with 60 Vbeta and 13 Jbeta primers that the PCR ran. Sequencing used immunoSEQ multiplex PCR; TCRdb keeps in-frame clones, though not all of them. The sample comprises some 80,000 clones, around 82% of which are singletons, and 3.3% rests with the top ten. The clonotype comes from a man between 45 and 60 years old in good health and CMV-seronegative. Sequenced material: PBMCs.

The CDR3 protein is CASIASGGASEQFF. The CDR3 DNA follows: TGTGCCAGCATAGCTAGCGGGGGGGCCAGTGAGCAGTTCTTC. This chain connects TRBV2 to TRBJ2-1; 12 bases line up with TRBD2. Germline loops: CDR1 SNHLY, CDR2 FYNNEI. J gave up 9 bases and V 7 bases, and 7 bases lay outside the gene matches. This CDR3 has 14 residues.